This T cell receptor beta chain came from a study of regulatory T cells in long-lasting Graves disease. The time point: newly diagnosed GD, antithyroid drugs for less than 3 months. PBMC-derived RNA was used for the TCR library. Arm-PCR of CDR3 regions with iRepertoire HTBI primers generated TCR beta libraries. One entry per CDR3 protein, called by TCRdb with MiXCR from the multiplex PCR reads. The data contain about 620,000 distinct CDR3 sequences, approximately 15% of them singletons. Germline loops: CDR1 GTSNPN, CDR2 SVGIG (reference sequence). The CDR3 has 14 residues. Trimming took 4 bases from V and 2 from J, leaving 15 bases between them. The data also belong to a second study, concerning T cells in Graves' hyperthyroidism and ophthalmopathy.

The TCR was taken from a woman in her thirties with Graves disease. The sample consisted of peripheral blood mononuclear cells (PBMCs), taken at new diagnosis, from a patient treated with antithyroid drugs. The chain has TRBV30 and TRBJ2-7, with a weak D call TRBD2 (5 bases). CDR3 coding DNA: TGTGCCTGGATTCTTGCGGGCTTGACCTACGAGCAGTACTTC. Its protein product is CAWILAGLTYEQYF.